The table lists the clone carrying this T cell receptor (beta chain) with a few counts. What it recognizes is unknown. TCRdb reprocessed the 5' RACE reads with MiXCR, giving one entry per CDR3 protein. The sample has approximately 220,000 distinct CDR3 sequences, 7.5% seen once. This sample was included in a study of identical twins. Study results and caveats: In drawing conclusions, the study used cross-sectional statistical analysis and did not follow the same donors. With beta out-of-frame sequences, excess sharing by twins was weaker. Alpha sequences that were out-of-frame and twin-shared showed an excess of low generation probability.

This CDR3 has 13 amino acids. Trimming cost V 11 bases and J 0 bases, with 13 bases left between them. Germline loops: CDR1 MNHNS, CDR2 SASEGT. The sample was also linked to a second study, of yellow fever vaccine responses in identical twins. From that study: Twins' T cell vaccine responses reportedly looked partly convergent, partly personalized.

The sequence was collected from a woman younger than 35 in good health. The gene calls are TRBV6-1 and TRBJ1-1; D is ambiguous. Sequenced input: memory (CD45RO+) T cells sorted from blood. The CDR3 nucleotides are TGTGCCCGATCTTATGGAGTGAACACTGAAGCTTTCTTT. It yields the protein CARSYGVNTEAFF.